This T cell receptor beta chain is drawn from a study of shared clonotypes between healthy human individuals. The V gene's germline CDR1 is SGHNT and CDR2 YYREEE (reference sequence). This CDR3 is built from 18 residues. V shed 4 bases and J 2 bases; nucleotides not matched to a gene: 9. Generated by immunoSEQ multiplex PCR, the TCRdb table keeps only in-frame clones and is missing some. This sample carries approximately 480,000 clones, around 79% of them seen once, and the ten largest clones take about 12%. Comment on this clone: Its target is not known.

Adults of Caucasian background living in Nashville, Tennessee made up all donors. Overall study results and limits: The small donor group covered limited genetic and exposure diversity.

The receptor was isolated from a middle-aged woman in good health. Some clones in this sample may be carry-over from other donors' samples. The sample was PBMCs. This chain connects TRBV5-4 to TRBJ2-3; 14 positions agree with TRBD2. In nucleotides, the CDR3 is TGTGCCAGCAGCGCCCCCGGGGGACTAGCGGGAGTCACAGATACGCAGTATTTT. This sequence encodes CASSAPGGLAGVTDTQYF.